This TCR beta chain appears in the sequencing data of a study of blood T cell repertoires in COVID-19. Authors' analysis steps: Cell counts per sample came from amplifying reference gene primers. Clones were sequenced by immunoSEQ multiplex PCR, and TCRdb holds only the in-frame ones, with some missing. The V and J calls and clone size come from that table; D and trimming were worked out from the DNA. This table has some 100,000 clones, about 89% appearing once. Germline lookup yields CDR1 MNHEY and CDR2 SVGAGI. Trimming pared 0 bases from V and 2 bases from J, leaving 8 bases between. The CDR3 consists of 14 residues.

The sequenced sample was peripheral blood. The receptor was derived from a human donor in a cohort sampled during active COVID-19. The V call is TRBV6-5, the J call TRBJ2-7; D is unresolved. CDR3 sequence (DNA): TGTGCCAGCAGTTACTCGAGCGCCACCTACGAGCAGTACTTC. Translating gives CASSYSSATYEQYF.